The 27 T cell receptor beta chains reported below all come from one sample, sequenced in a study of blood T cell repertoires in COVID-19. Libraries were prepared by immunoSEQ multiplex PCR; TCRdb keeps only in-frame clonotypes and omits some of them. The repertoire holds 250,000 to 300,000 clones, with 87% as singletons. Material for sequencing was peripheral blood. These receptor sequences come from a middle-aged woman who had recovered from COVID-19.

The chain has TRBV6-5 and TRBJ1-5; D might be TRBD1 (6 bases). Germline V gene data show CDR1 as MNHEY and CDR2 as SVGAGI. This CDR3 comprises 15 residues. V lost 6 bases and J lost 0, with 12 bases in between. The CDR3 loop is CASRQGPYSNQPQHF. In DNA, the CDR3 is TGTGCCAGCAGACAGGGCCCATATAGCAATCAGCCCCAGCATTTT.

The rearrangement links TRBV5-1 to TRBJ2-3, with 7 positions matching TRBD1. V trimming: 4 bases; J trimming: 4 bases; junction bases outside the gene matches: 15. The CDR3 is made up of 17 amino acids. Germline-derived CDR1 and CDR2 are SGHRS and YFSETQ. The CDR3 reads CASSLSPTGSSSDTQYF. CDR3 coding DNA: TGCGCCAGCAGCCTGAGCCCGACAGGGTCATCATCAGATACGCAGTATTTT.

The J gene is TRBJ1-1, the V gene TRBV25-1; 10 bases are a match to TRBD1. Germline V gives CDR1 MGHDK, CDR2 SYGVNS. The CDR3 totals 13 residues. Trimming at V came to 5 bases and at J to 6 bases, leaving 3 bases not matched to a gene. In nucleotides, the CDR3 is TGTGCCAGCAGTCAAGGACAGGGGGCTGAAGCTTTCTTT. It yields the protein CASSQGQGAEAFF.

The chain recombines TRBV11-2 with TRBJ2-7, with a possible D match to TRBD1 (5 bases). CDR1 and CDR2 from the germline V gene are SGHAT and FQNNGV. The CDR3 is made up of 14 amino acids. Trimming cost V 1 base and J 3 bases, with 10 bases left between them. The CDR3 coding sequence is TGTGCCAGCAGCTTAGTCCTGGGGCGCTACGAGCAGTACTTC. Residues: CASSLVLGRYEQYF.

This chain connects TRBV6-5 to TRBJ2-5; TRBD2 matches at 8 bases. The CDR3 contains 14 residues. Germline lookup yields CDR1 MNHEY and CDR2 SVGAGI. V lost 10 bases and J lost 3; bases outside the gene matches: 10. The CDR3 coding sequence is TGTGCCACCATGATCTGGGGACTAGAAGAGACCCAGTACTTC. Translated, it gives CATMIWGLEETQYF.

This rearrangement joins TRBV10-3 to TRBJ1-1, with D possibly being TRBD1 (5 bases). V gave up 5 bases and J gave up 0 bases, with 10 bases separating them. CDR1 is ENHRY, CDR2 SYGVKD, per germline. The CDR3 is 14 residues long. The CDR3 here is CAISRQLMNTEAFF. The CDR3 bases are TGTGCCATCAGTAGACAGCTTATGAACACTGAAGCTTTCTTT.

The V gene is TRBV5-1, the J gene TRBJ2-7; weak D call: TRBD2 (5 bases). CDR1 is SGHRS and CDR2 is YFSETQ in the germline V gene. The CDR3 sequence is 12 residues long. With 5 bases removed from V and 1 base from J, the gap between germline ends came to 7 bases. The CDR3 DNA sequence: TGCGCCAGCAGGAGGGATTCCTACGAGCAGTACTTC. Translation gives CASRRDSYEQYF.

The gene calls are TRBV18 and TRBJ1-6; D is ambiguous. Trimming pared 8 bases from V and 4 bases from J, leaving 9 bases between. Germline V gives CDR1 KGHSH, CDR2 LQKENI. The CDR3 sequence is 13 residues long. The CDR3 is CASRENYNSPLHF. CDR3 coding DNA: TGTGCCAGCCGGGAGAATTATAATTCACCCCTCCACTTT.

The chain links TRBV3-1 (or the pseudogene TRBV3-2) to TRBJ2-3, with no clear D. Germline V gene lookup returns CDR1 LGHDT and CDR2 YNNKEL (reference sequence). The CDR3 contains 13 residues. V lost 5 bases to trimming and J lost 3 bases, with 9 bases between them. As DNA, the CDR3 is TGTGCCAGCAGCGCCCGAGCGACAGATACGCAGTATTTT. Its protein product is CASSARATDTQYF.

This clone was counted a few times. This rearrangement joins TRBV19 to TRBJ1-5, with D possibly matching TRBD1 (6 bases). CDR3 length equals 13 residues. In germline, CDR1 is LNHDA, CDR2 SQIVND (reference sequence). Trimming cost V 5 bases and J 4 bases, with 9 bases left between them. The CDR3 loop is CASSVRGNQPQHF. CDR3 nucleotides: TGTGCCAGTAGTGTCAGGGGTAATCAGCCCCAGCATTTT.

This rearrangement joins TRBV7-9 to TRBJ2-1, with TRBD2 identical over 7 bases. CDR3 length: 14 residues. Germline CDR1 reads SEHNR; CDR2 reads FQNEAQ (reference sequence). V was pared by 5 bases and J by 8 bases, with 9 bases of the junction left unmatched. Written as DNA, the CDR3 is TGTGCCAGCAGCCCCCTTCTTCGGGAGGATGAGCAGTTCTTC. Protein: CASSPLLREDEQFF.

This clone was seen once. The chain has TRBV13 and TRBJ2-5; 7 bases are a match to TRBD1. The length of the CDR3 is 15 residues. With 5 bases clipped from V and 7 bases from J, the junction kept 13 bases outside the gene matches. In germline, CDR1 is PRHDT, CDR2 FYEKMQ (reference sequence). The CDR3 nucleotides read TGTGCCAGCAGCCCCGGTAGGGGGCCCTCTTGGACCCAGTACTTC. The encoded protein is CASSPGRGPSWTQYF.

This clone has just one count. The CDR3 coding sequence is TGTGCCAGCCCATTCTACAGGGGGAACTATAATTCACCCCTCCACTTT. Translated: CASPFYRGNYNSPLHF. The chain joins TRBV19 to TRBJ1-6, with TRBD1 matching 8 bases. Germline V gene data show CDR1 as LNHDA and CDR2 as SQIVND (reference sequence). The J segment lost 3 bases and the V segment lost 9 bases, leaving 10 bases of the junction unmatched. The CDR3 has 16 residues. Drawing the rest from reference TRBV19 and TRBJ1-6, the complete variable domain is DGGITQSPKYLFRKEGQNVTLSCEQNLNHDAMYWYRQDPGQGLRLIYYSQIVNDFQKGDIAEGYSVSREKKESFPLTVTSAQKNPTAFYLCASPFYRGNYNSPLHFGNGTRLTVT.

The chain is built from TRBV25-1 and TRBJ2-4, with D unresolved. Per germline, CDR1 MGHDK and CDR2 SYGVNS. The CDR3 consists of 13 residues. Trimming took off 3 bases at V and 0 bases at J, with 3 bases between the two ends. CDR3 nucleotides: TGTGCCAGCAGTGACTTAGCCAAAAACATTCAGTACTTC. As protein: CASSDLAKNIQYF.

This clone was observed a handful of times. The chain is built from TRBV5-1 and TRBJ1-1, with 11 bases aligning to TRBD1. CDR3 length: 13 amino acids. V was pared by 1 base and J by 12 bases, with 5 bases of the junction left unmatched. Per germline, CDR1 SGHRS and CDR2 YFSETQ. CDR3 sequence reads: CASSLPGTGGSFF. CDR3 in DNA: TGCGCCAGCAGCTTGCCCGGGACAGGGGGTTCTTTCTTT.

The J gene is TRBJ1-3, the V gene TRBV20-1; D not certain. Germline V gives CDR1 DFQATT, CDR2 SNEGSKA (reference sequence). The CDR3 sequence is 14 residues long. V was clipped by 3 bases and J by 4 bases, with 13 bases between them. CDR3 loop: CSASGPPGGNTIYF. CDR3 nucleotides: TGCAGTGCTAGTGGGCCACCGGGAGGAAACACCATATATTTT.

A single count supports this clone. The chain is built from TRBV30 and TRBJ1-4, with D possibly matching TRBD1 (5 bases). Germline V gives CDR1 GTSNPN, CDR2 SVGIG (reference sequence). CDR3 size: 15 residues. V was trimmed by 4 bases and J by 0 bases, leaving 12 bases between them. CDR3 bases: TGTGCCTGGATGAGGGGAGGCCCAACTAATGAAAAACTGTTTTTT. The encoded protein is CAWMRGGPTNEKLFF.

V is TRBV3-1 (or the pseudogene TRBV3-2) and J is TRBJ1-2; D remains unclear. Germline CDR1 reads LGHDT; CDR2 reads YNNKEL (reference sequence). The CDR3 has 12 residues. Trimming removed 0 bases at V and 8 bases at J, with 7 bases between. The CDR3 DNA is TGTGCCAGCAGCCAAGATTCTCGGGGCTACACCTTC. Amino acids: CASSQDSRGYTF.

This chain connects TRBV5-4 to TRBJ2-3; TRBD2 matches at 8 bases. The CDR3 covers 16 residues. Germline assignment: CDR1 SGHNT and CDR2 YYREEE (reference sequence). The V segment lost 5 bases and the J segment 0 bases; nucleotides outside the gene matches: 8. The CDR3 DNA follows: TGTGCCAGCAGTGCATACGTAGCGGGGAGCACAGATACGCAGTATTTT. It codes for CASSAYVAGSTDTQYF.

The chain is built from TRBV27 and TRBJ2-1; perhaps TRBD2 as D (6 bases). The CDR3 is 13 residues long. Germline assignment: CDR1 MNHEY and CDR2 SMNVEV (reference sequence). Trimming removed 1 base at V and 7 bases at J, with 8 bases between. CDR3 coding DNA: TGTGCCAGCAGTTTATTTGGAGGGAATGAGCAGTTCTTC. It encodes CASSLFGGNEQFF.

The genes are TRBV7-2 and TRBJ2-7; the D gene is possibly TRBD2 (5 bases). This CDR3 is 17 amino acids long. Trimming shortened V by 1 base and J by 5 bases, and 21 bases separated the two germline ends. Germline V gives CDR1 SGHTA, CDR2 FQGNSA. DNA of the CDR3: TGTGCCAGCAGCTTAGGAGAATTTAGAGGGTTGCGGGACGAGCAGTACTTC. It encodes CASSLGEFRGLRDEQYF. Together with reference TRBV7-2 and TRBJ2-7, the CDR3 gives the full variable domain: GAGVSQSPSNKVTEKGKDVELRCDPISGHTALYWYRQSLGQGLEFLIYFQGNSAPDKSGLPSDRFSAERTGGSVSTLTIQRTQQEDSAVYLCASSLGEFRGLRDEQYFGPGTRLTVT.

The chain links TRBV11-2 to TRBJ1-2, with D unresolved. V was cut by 0 bases and J by 5 bases, with 7 bases left in between. This CDR3 contains 13 residues. The V gene's germline CDR1 is SGHAT and CDR2 FQNNGV. As DNA, the CDR3 is TGTGCCAGCAGCTTAGAGAGGGATTATGGCTACACCTTC. Translating gives CASSLERDYGYTF.

The rearrangement joins TRBV7-9 to TRBJ1-2; 7 bases are a match to TRBD1. Germline values: CDR1 SEHNR, CDR2 FQNEAQ (reference sequence). CDR3 length: 14 residues. The V gene end was trimmed by 5 bases and the J gene end by 3 bases; junction bases not matched to a gene: 6. CDR3 coding DNA: TGTGCCAGCAGCCAGGGGGTACAGGACTATGGCTACACCTTC. Residues: CASSQGVQDYGYTF.

In the case of this clone: In the same sample, other DNA sequences code for this CDR3. The V call is TRBV10-3, the J call TRBJ1-1; D is perhaps TRBD1 (6 bases). This CDR3 is built from 13 residues. Per germline, CDR1 ENHRY and CDR2 SYGVKD. V lost 6 bases to trimming and J lost 0 bases, with 8 bases between them. The CDR3: CAIRDSMNTEAFF. Here the CDR3 DNA reads TGTGCCATCAGGGACAGTATGAACACTGAAGCTTTCTTT.

V and J are TRBV7-2 and TRBJ1-6; TRBD1 matches at 12 bases. The V gene's germline CDR1 is SGHTA and CDR2 FQGNSA. Trimming took 3 bases from V and 13 from J; bases not matched to a gene: 10. The CDR3 has 16 residues. CDR3 region: CASSFRTGTGGYPLHF. CDR3 nucleotides: TGTGCCAGCAGCTTCCGAACCGGGACAGGGGGCTACCCCCTCCACTTT.

CDR3 sequence: CASSTGVGGNYGYTF. The CDR3 DNA reads as TGTGCCAGCAGTACAGGGGTGGGAGGCAACTATGGCTACACCTTC. The V call is TRBV11-2, the J call TRBJ1-2; 7 bases are a match to TRBD1. The germline gives CDR1 SGHAT, CDR2 FQNNGV. This CDR3 has 15 residues. After removal of 6 bases from V and 2 bases from J, the junction contained 9 bases not matched to a gene.

This clone was picked up a small number of times. The rearrangement links TRBV5-4 to TRBJ2-2, with D possibly TRBD1 on 6 matching bases. The CDR3 covers 15 residues. CDR1 SGHNT and CDR2 YYREEE come from the germline V gene (reference sequence). Trimming cost V 1 base and J 2 bases, with 9 bases left between them. The CDR3 spells CASSLQGINTGELFF. The CDR3 region has the DNA TGTGCCAGCAGCTTGCAGGGGATTAACACCGGGGAGCTGTTTTTT.